This record covers a single T cell receptor (beta chain). Its antigen is unidentified. This sample was included in a study of cytomegalovirus exposure and HLA in healthy donors. Use of 60 Vbeta and 13 Jbeta primers characterized the PCR. The assay was immunoSEQ multiplex PCR, and TCRdb's table has in-frame clones only and misses some. The sample lists approximately 180,000 clones, 80% seen once, with around 1% in the top ten. Whole-study findings and limits: Compared with the approximately 680-donor mean, an Asian-associated ancestry cluster reportedly had fewer N-insertions, according to a later analysis.

CDR3 length: 15 amino acids. V shed 5 bases, J shed 6 bases, and the junction held 10 bases outside the gene matches. In germline, CDR1 is SGHAT, CDR2 FQDESV (reference sequence). The sample comprised PBMCs. The rearrangement joins TRBV11-1 to TRBJ2-1, with TRBD2 matching over 7 bases. This clonotype originated in a woman between 40 and 55 years old in good health and CMV-seronegative. The CDR3 is CASSPGTTPGNEQFF. CDR3 coding DNA: TGTGCCAGCAGCCCCGGGACTACACCTGGCAATGAGCAGTTCTTC.